This T cell receptor beta chain was identified in a study of T cells after yellow fever vaccination. About the research overall: In the case of low-cell-number fractions, SMART-Seq v4 Ultra Low Input was used for preparation. Study-wide results and limits: Re-detected after boosting: most primary clones, almost 98% of CD4 and 80% to 90% of CD8.

Many counts were recorded for this clonotype. Its antigen is not known. Germline CDR1 is MNHEY and CDR2 is SVGAGI. J was trimmed by 3 bases and V by 8 bases; bases with no gene match: 10. This CDR3 comprises 14 residues. Conversion of TCR transcripts into cDNA relied on 5'RACE template switching, which added a universal primer site and UMIs. TCRdb itself ran the 5' RACE reads through MiXCR, one entry per CDR3 protein. Of 100,000 to 150,000 distinct CDR3 sequences listed, 6% to 8% are singletons. The sequence came from a man younger than 35 who received the YFV17D yellow fever vaccine. V usage is TRBV6-5 and J usage is TRBJ2-7; TRBD1 agrees at 7 bases. Sample: CD4+ T cells sorted from PBMCs, taken less than 11 days after the first yellow fever vaccination. The CDR3 region has the DNA TGTGCCAGCGCTCCCGGGACAGCTAACTACGAGCAGTACGTC. Translated, it gives CASAPGTANYEQYV.